These 15 T cell receptor beta chains were all obtained from the same sample, sequenced in a study of cytomegalovirus exposure and HLA in healthy donors. A multiplex PCR was run with 60 Vbeta primers and 13 Jbeta primers. The method was immunoSEQ multiplex PCR; TCRdb's version includes in-frame clones alone and lacks a portion of them. The top ten clones hold more than 1.3% of a sample with fewer than 200,000 clones, about 65% of them seen once. Sample: PBMCs. These receptors were obtained from a girl aged 5 to 17 in good health and CMV-seronegative.

This clone was seen more than once but under ten times. This chain joins TRBV19 and TRBJ2-3, with 9 bases lining up with TRBD1. This CDR3 is built from 14 residues. The V gene end was trimmed by 3 bases and the J gene end by 3 bases; junction bases not matched to a gene: 1. The germline V gene has CDR1 LNHDA and CDR2 SQIVND (reference sequence). CDR3 bases: TGTGCCAGTAGTATGGGACAGGGAACAGATACGCAGTATTTT. Translating it yields CASSMGQGTDTQYF.

The DNA for the CDR3 is TGTGCCAGCAGCGAGCCCTGGTCTGGAAACACCATATATTTT. Amino acid sequence: CASSEPWSGNTIYF. The genes are TRBV7-9 and TRBJ1-3; D is ambiguous. Germline V gives CDR1 SEHNR, CDR2 FQNEAQ (reference sequence). This CDR3 has 14 residues. Trimming stripped 5 bases from V and 1 base from J, with 9 bases between.

This chain uses TRBV14 with TRBJ2-2; D remains ambiguous. V was pared by 4 bases and J by 0 bases, with 9 bases between. The CDR3 runs 15 residues. CDR1 is SGHDN and CDR2 is FVKESK in the germline V gene. CDR3: CASSRNRANTGELFF. As DNA, the CDR3 is TGTGCCAGCAGCCGTAACAGAGCGAACACCGGGGAGCTGTTTTTT.

The rearrangement links TRBV13 to TRBJ2-5, with 9 nucleotides matching TRBD2. The ends lost 6 bases at V and 0 bases at J; junction bases unmatched: 8. The germline V gene encodes CDR1 PRHDT and CDR2 FYEKMQ (reference sequence). The CDR3 loop spans 16 amino acids. Written as DNA, the CDR3 is TGTGCCAGCAGAATGGGGACTAGCTCGTACCAAGAGACCCAGTACTTC. Protein: CASRMGTSSYQETQYF.

This clone appeared a few times. This sequence joins TRBV27 and TRBJ1-4; 10 nucleotides agree with TRBD1. Trimming at V came to 2 bases and at J to 0 bases, leaving 3 bases not matched to a gene. CDR1 and CDR2 (germline): MNHEY, SMNVEV (reference sequence). The CDR3 spans 17 residues. CDR3 nucleotides: TGTGCCAGCAGTTTAGGGGACAGGGGACCAACTAATGAAAAACTGTTTTTT. It yields the protein CASSLGDRGPTNEKLFF. Full variable domain (outside the CDR3, taken from reference TRBV27 and TRBJ1-4): EAQVTQNPRYLITVTGKKLTVTCSQNMNHEYMSWYRQDPGLGLRQIYYSMNVEVTDKGDVPEGYKVSRKEKRNFPLILESPSPNQTSLYFCASSLGDRGPTNEKLFFGSGTQLSVL.

This chain joins TRBV10-3 and TRBJ2-1, with 13 bases lining up with TRBD2. Trimming at V came to 3 bases and at J to 5 bases, leaving 1 base not matched to a gene. This CDR3 is built from 15 residues. CDR1 is ENHRY, CDR2 SYGVKD, per germline. This CDR3 is CAISDGTSGDNEQFF. The CDR3 coding sequence is TGTGCCATCAGTGACGGGACTAGCGGGGACAATGAGCAGTTCTTC.

This sequence joins TRBV7-9 and TRBJ2-5, with 7 bases aligning to TRBD2. Trimming at V came to 5 bases and at J to 1 base, leaving 7 bases not matched to a gene. This CDR3 region has 15 residues. Germline V gives CDR1 SEHNR, CDR2 FQNEAQ (reference sequence). CDR3: CASSRGPGGQETQYF. The CDR3 region has the DNA TGTGCCAGCAGCCGAGGTCCGGGGGGCCAAGAGACCCAGTACTTC. Complete variable domain (other parts from reference TRBV7-9 and TRBJ2-5): DTGVSQNPRHKITKRGQNVTFRCDPISEHNRLYWYRQTLGQGPEFLTYFQNEAQLEKSRLLSDRFSAERPKGSFSTLEIQRTEQGDSAMYLCASSRGPGGQETQYFGPGTRLLVL.

This sequence joins TRBV27 and TRBJ2-3; TRBD2 matches 13 bases. CDR1 is MNHEY, CDR2 SMNVEV, per germline (reference sequence). The V and J ends lost 5 bases and 2 bases, in that order; junction bases with no gene match: 4. The CDR3 is 16 residues long. CDR3 in DNA: TGTGCCAGCAGTAAAGGACTAGCGGGGGTCACAGATACGCAGTATTTT. It is translated as CASSKGLAGVTDTQYF.

The rearrangement links TRBV11-2 to TRBJ2-5, with 8 bases that match TRBD1. Germline V lookup: CDR1 SGHAT, CDR2 FQNNGV. The CDR3 is 16 residues long. The trim removed 1 base at V and 4 bases at J, leaving 8 bases unmatched. CDR3 sequence reads: CASSLGLGDRGETQYF. Here the CDR3 DNA reads TGTGCCAGCAGCTTAGGGCTTGGTGACAGGGGAGAGACCCAGTACTTC.

The chain recombines TRBV23-1 with TRBJ2-5; 14 bases fit TRBD2. TRBV23-1 is reported as an ORF; its role is uncertain. The CDR3 loop spans 15 amino acids. Germline trimming cut 8 bases from V and 5 bases from J; bases unmatched to any gene: 7. CDR3 DNA: TGCGCCAGCCCGGCCCGGACTAGCGGGGGGGAGACCCAGTACTTC. Translating it yields CASPARTSGGETQYF.

The CDR3, as DNA: TGTGCCAGCAGCTTGGTACAGGGCTTGGGACAGCCCCAGCATTTT. This translates into CASSLVQGLGQPQHF. The chain links TRBV7-3 to TRBJ1-5; a possible D gene is TRBD1 (6 bases). This CDR3 is 15 amino acids long. V lost 3 bases, J lost 7 bases, and 16 bases lay in between. Germline loops: CDR1 SGHTA, CDR2 FQGTGA.

CDR3: CASSVTGMSTDTQYF. In nucleotides, the CDR3 is TGTGCCAGCAGCGTGACGGGGATGTCGACAGATACGCAGTATTTT. The chain combines TRBV9 with TRBJ2-3, with a weak D call TRBD2 (5 bases). V lost 2 bases and J 3 bases, leaving 13 bases between the germline ends. The CDR3 sequence is 15 residues long. Germline values: CDR1 SGDLS, CDR2 YYNGEE.

This clone has only one observation. V is TRBV7-3 and J is TRBJ2-1, with TRBD2 matching over 11 bases. This CDR3 spans 18 amino acids. CDR1 is SGHTA, CDR2 FQGTGA, per germline. The junction had 12 bases not matched to a gene; V was cut back by 2 bases and J by 6 bases. This CDR3 reads CASSLVSGGAYPPNEQFF. CDR3 DNA: TGTGCCAGCAGCTTAGTTAGCGGGGGGGCCTATCCCCCCAATGAGCAGTTCTTC.

V gene TRBV7-2 combines with J gene TRBJ1-1; 11 bases align to TRBD1. From germline, CDR1 is SGHTA and CDR2 FQGNSA. The CDR3 loop spans 16 amino acids. V shed 5 bases and J 5 bases; nucleotides not matched to a gene: 10. The CDR3 DNA follows: TGTGCCAGCAGCCTCATTTTGGGACAGGGGGAAACTGAAGCTTTCTTT. Its protein product is CASSLILGQGETEAFF.

The genes are TRBV2 and TRBJ1-1; no definite D call. Between the trimmed V and J ends, which lost 1 base and 1 base, there was a span of 10 bases. Germline CDR1 SNHLY, CDR2 FYNNEI. This CDR3 comprises 15 residues. The CDR3 sequence is CASSEGGRGNTEAFF. Here the CDR3 DNA reads TGTGCCAGCAGTGAAGGGGGTCGGGGGAACACTGAAGCTTTCTTT.